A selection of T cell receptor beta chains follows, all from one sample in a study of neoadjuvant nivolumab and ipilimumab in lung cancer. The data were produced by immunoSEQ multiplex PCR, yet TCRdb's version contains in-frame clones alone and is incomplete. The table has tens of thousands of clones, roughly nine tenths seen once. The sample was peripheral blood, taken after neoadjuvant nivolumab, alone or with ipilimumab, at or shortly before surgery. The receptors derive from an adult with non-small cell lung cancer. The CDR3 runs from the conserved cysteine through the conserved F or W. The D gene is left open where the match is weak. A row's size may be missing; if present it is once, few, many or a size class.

CDR3 DNA: TGTGCCAGCAGCGTGTCGGGGGGCTCTGAAGCTTTCTTT
CDR3 protein: CASSVSGGSEAFF
D gene: -
clone size: -
V gene: TRBV9
J gene: TRBJ1-1

CDR3 DNA: TGTGCCAGTTTTGAGCTCAGAAATTCACCCCTCCACTTT
CDR3 protein: CASFELRNSPLHF
D gene: -
clone size: -
V gene: TRBV2
J gene: TRBJ1-6

CDR3 DNA: TGCGCCAGCAGCCCAGGGACTAGCGGTTATTCGGCCGGGGAGCTGTTTTTT
CDR3 protein: CASSPGTSGYSAGELFF
D gene: TRBD2
clone size: -
V gene: TRBV5-1
J gene: TRBJ2-2

CDR3 DNA: TGTGCCAGCAGTTACCCGGGCTCTGGGGCCAACGTCCTGACTTTC
CDR3 protein: CASSYPGSGANVLTF
D gene: -
clone size: -
V gene: TRBV6-6
J gene: TRBJ2-6

CDR3 DNA: TGTGCCAGCAGCGTATTAGGGACAGGGGATGAAAAACTGTTTTTT
CDR3 protein: CASSVLGTGDEKLFF
D gene: TRBD1
clone size: -
V gene: TRBV9
J gene: TRBJ1-4

CDR3 DNA: TGTGCCAGCTCACCAGTGATCACAGATACGCAGTATTTT
CDR3 protein: CASSPVITDTQYF
D gene: -
clone size: -
V gene: TRBV18
J gene: TRBJ2-3

CDR3 DNA: TGTGCCAGCAGCGTAGAGGGTAATTCACCCCTCCACTTT
CDR3 protein: CASSVEGNSPLHF
D gene: -
clone size: -
V gene: TRBV25-1
J gene: TRBJ1-6

CDR3 DNA: TGCGCCAGCAGCTCTCAGGGGAACACTGAAGCTTTCTTT
CDR3 protein: CASSSQGNTEAFF
D gene: -
clone size: -
V gene: TRBV5-1
J gene: TRBJ1-1

CDR3 DNA: TGTGCCAGCAGCTTAGCGAGAGTTCCCTATGGCTACACCTTC
CDR3 protein: CASSLARVPYGYTF
D gene: -
clone size: once
V gene: TRBV7-2
J gene: TRBJ1-2

CDR3 DNA: TGTGCCAGCTCACTTGAGGGGGCCGACACCGGGGAGCTGTTTTTT
CDR3 protein: CASSLEGADTGELFF
D gene: TRBD1
clone size: -
V gene: TRBV18
J gene: TRBJ2-2

CDR3 DNA: TGTGCCAGCAGCCCGGACACTTTCGAGCAGGAGACCCAGTACTTC
CDR3 protein: CASSPDTFEQETQYF
D gene: -
clone size: -
V gene: TRBV5-4
J gene: TRBJ2-5

CDR3 DNA: TGCGCCAGCAGCCGAGCGGGACTAGCGGCCTACAATGAGCAGTTCTTC
CDR3 protein: CASSRAGLAAYNEQFF
D gene: TRBD2
clone size: -
V gene: TRBV5-1
J gene: TRBJ2-1

CDR3 DNA: TGTGCCAGCAGCTTAGGGCAGGGTAACCACGAGCAGTACTTC
CDR3 protein: CASSLGQGNHEQYF
D gene: -
clone size: -
V gene: TRBV7-2
J gene: TRBJ2-7

CDR3 DNA: TGTGCCAGCGGGCCTCGACAGGAGATAAACTATGGCTACACCTTC
CDR3 protein: CASGPRQEINYGYTF
D gene: -
clone size: once
V gene: TRBV5-4
J gene: TRBJ1-2

CDR3 DNA: TGTGCCAGCAGCTTAAACAGGGGGGCCAATCAGCCCCAGCATTTT
CDR3 protein: CASSLNRGANQPQHF
D gene: TRBD1
clone size: -
V gene: TRBV7-2
J gene: TRBJ1-5

CDR3 DNA: TGTGCCAGCAGCCCCCTAGGGCACAACTCCTACGAGCAGTACTTC
CDR3 protein: CASSPLGHNSYEQYF
D gene: -
clone size: -
V gene: TRBV7-6
J gene: TRBJ2-7

CDR3 DNA: TGTGCCAGTAAACAGGGTTCCTACGAGCAGTACTTC
CDR3 protein: CASKQGSYEQYF
D gene: -
clone size: -
V gene: TRBV19
J gene: TRBJ2-7

CDR3 DNA: TGTGCCAGCAGCTTCATTGACAGGGATCGTGAGGGCTACACCTTC
CDR3 protein: CASSFIDRDREGYTF
D gene: TRBD1
clone size: -
V gene: TRBV5-6
J gene: TRBJ1-2

CDR3 DNA: TGTGCCAGCAGCTTAGAGGCGGGGACGGTTTCCGGGGAGCTGTTTTTT
CDR3 protein: CASSLEAGTVSGELFF
D gene: -
clone size: -
V gene: TRBV7-8
J gene: TRBJ2-2

CDR3 DNA: TGTGCCAGCAGCACCCAGACAGCCCGTGAAGCTTTCTTT
CDR3 protein: CASSTQTAREAFF
D gene: -
clone size: once
V gene: TRBV2
J gene: TRBJ1-1

CDR3 DNA: TGCAGTGTGCATCAGGACCCGAACACTGAAGCTTTCTTT
CDR3 protein: CSVHQDPNTEAFF
D gene: -
clone size: -
V gene: TRBV29-1
J gene: TRBJ1-1

CDR3 DNA: TGTGCCACCGGGACAGGGACTTATGGCTACACCTTC
CDR3 protein: CATGTGTYGYTF
D gene: TRBD1
clone size: -
V gene: TRBV10-3
J gene: TRBJ1-2

CDR3 DNA: TGTGCCAGCAGGCACGACAGCCAGTCCTACGAGCAGTACTTC
CDR3 protein: CASRHDSQSYEQYF
D gene: -
clone size: -
V gene: TRBV2
J gene: TRBJ2-7

CDR3 DNA: TGCGCCAGCAGCCATGGGAACACTGAAGCTTTCTTT
CDR3 protein: CASSHGNTEAFF
D gene: -
clone size: -
V gene: TRBV5-1
J gene: TRBJ1-1

CDR3 DNA: TGTGCCAGTAGTGTACCGCCGGGACATAGCAATCAGCCCCAGCATTTT
CDR3 protein: CASSVPPGHSNQPQHF
D gene: -
clone size: -
V gene: TRBV19
J gene: TRBJ1-5

CDR3 DNA: TGTGCCAGCAGCGGGACTAGCGGTAGCACAGATACGCAGTATTTT
CDR3 protein: CASSGTSGSTDTQYF
D gene: TRBD2
clone size: -
V gene: TRBV5-4
J gene: TRBJ2-3

CDR3 DNA: TGTGCCAGCAGCCGGGACAGCCCCTACGAGCAGTACTTC
CDR3 protein: CASSRDSPYEQYF
D gene: TRBD1
clone size: -
V gene: TRBV7-9
J gene: TRBJ2-7

CDR3 DNA: TGTGCCAGCAGCCTAGTCGGGATAGCGGGGGGCGCGAGCTCCTACGAGCAGTACTTC
CDR3 protein: CASSLVGIAGGASSYEQYF
D gene: TRBD2
clone size: -
V gene: TRBV7-2
J gene: TRBJ2-7

CDR3 DNA: TGCGCCAGCAGCTTGGCTGGGGGGGCCACCGGGGAGCTGTTTTTT
CDR3 protein: CASSLAGGATGELFF
D gene: -
clone size: -
V gene: TRBV5-1
J gene: TRBJ2-2

CDR3 DNA: TGTGCCAGCAGTCGTCAGGGATTGGATTCACCCCTCCACTTT
CDR3 protein: CASSRQGLDSPLHF
D gene: -
clone size: -
V gene: TRBV6-1
J gene: TRBJ1-6

CDR3 DNA: TGTGCCAGCAGCGTAGGCTTACTGGACACTGAAGCTTTCTTT
CDR3 protein: CASSVGLLDTEAFF
D gene: -
clone size: -
V gene: TRBV9
J gene: TRBJ1-1

CDR3 DNA: TGTGCCAGCAGCACTGGACAGGGTAGCTACTATGGCTACACCTTC
CDR3 protein: CASSTGQGSYYGYTF
D gene: TRBD1
clone size: -
V gene: TRBV5-4
J gene: TRBJ1-2

CDR3 DNA: TGTGCCAGCAGCCAAGATGGGACGGGGCCCCAGCATTTT
CDR3 protein: CASSQDGTGPQHF
D gene: -
clone size: -
V gene: TRBV14
J gene: TRBJ1-5

CDR3 DNA: TGTGCCAGCACGGGGTACCAGAAAGAGACCCAGTACTTC
CDR3 protein: CASTGYQKETQYF
D gene: -
clone size: -
V gene: TRBV6-1
J gene: TRBJ2-5

CDR3 DNA: TGTGCCAGCACCCGGGCAACAGGGGCTAGCTCCTACGAGCAGTACTTC
CDR3 protein: CASTRATGASSYEQYF
D gene: TRBD1
clone size: -
V gene: TRBV11-2
J gene: TRBJ2-7

CDR3 DNA: TGCGCCAGCAGTGAATCGCCCGGGACAGCCTATGGCTACACCTTC
CDR3 protein: CASSESPGTAYGYTF
D gene: TRBD1
clone size: -
V gene: TRBV10-2
J gene: TRBJ1-2

CDR3 DNA: TGTGCCATCAGTGAAGTGGGATTCACTGAAGCTTTCTTT
CDR3 protein: CAISEVGFTEAFF
D gene: -
clone size: -
V gene: TRBV10-3
J gene: TRBJ1-1

CDR3 DNA: TGTGCCAGCAGTGAATTTGCGGGCTCCTACGAGCAGTACTTC
CDR3 protein: CASSEFAGSYEQYF
D gene: -
clone size: -
V gene: TRBV25-1
J gene: TRBJ2-7

CDR3 DNA: TGTGCCAGCAGCCCGGAGGGGACTAGCAATCAGCCCCAGCATTTT
CDR3 protein: CASSPEGTSNQPQHF
D gene: -
clone size: -
V gene: TRBV7-8
J gene: TRBJ1-5

CDR3 DNA: TGTGCCAGCATTCGACCCGAGGGGAATTCACCCCTCCACTTT
CDR3 protein: CASIRPEGNSPLHF
D gene: -
clone size: -
V gene: TRBV2
J gene: TRBJ1-6

CDR3 DNA: TGCGCCAGCAGTACATTGGGAGGCTACACCTTC
CDR3 protein: CASSTLGGYTF
D gene: -
clone size: -
V gene: TRBV4-1
J gene: TRBJ1-2

CDR3 DNA: TGTGCCAGCAGCAGGGACGGATTAAATTCACCCCTCCACTTT
CDR3 protein: CASSRDGLNSPLHF
D gene: -
clone size: -
V gene: TRBV5-4
J gene: TRBJ1-6

CDR3 DNA: TGTGCCAGCAGCTTAGCTAGGACTATCTTCACCGGGGAGCTGTTTTTT
CDR3 protein: CASSLARTIFTGELFF
D gene: -
clone size: -
V gene: TRBV7-2
J gene: TRBJ2-2

CDR3 DNA: TGTGCCAGCAGTTACTCCGGGACTCCAGAGACCCAGTACTTC
CDR3 protein: CASSYSGTPETQYF
D gene: -
clone size: -
V gene: TRBV6-6
J gene: TRBJ2-5

CDR3 DNA: TGTGCCAGTAGATCAGGGGACGCCATGGAAGAGACCCAGTACTTC
CDR3 protein: CASRSGDAMEETQYF
D gene: -
clone size: -
V gene: TRBV19
J gene: TRBJ2-5

CDR3 DNA: TGCAGCGTTTTGGGGGGGAGCTCCTACAATGAGCAGTTCTTC
CDR3 protein: CSVLGGSSYNEQFF
D gene: TRBD2
clone size: -
V gene: TRBV29-1
J gene: TRBJ2-1

CDR3 DNA: TGTGCCAGCAGCTGGGGACTAGCGGGGGGCAATGAGCAGTTCTTC
CDR3 protein: CASSWGLAGGNEQFF
D gene: TRBD2
clone size: -
V gene: TRBV11-2
J gene: TRBJ2-1

CDR3 DNA: TGTGCCAGCTCACAACAGGGGGCCCACGAGCAGTACTTC
CDR3 protein: CASSQQGAHEQYF
D gene: TRBD1
clone size: once
V gene: TRBV18
J gene: TRBJ2-7

CDR3 DNA: TGTGCCAGCAGCTTGGAGACAGGCCGACTGTTTTTT
CDR3 protein: CASSLETGRLFF
D gene: -
clone size: -
V gene: TRBV5-5
J gene: TRBJ1-4

CDR3 DNA: TGTGCCAGCAGCCCCTCAGGGATAGGAAACACCATATATTTT
CDR3 protein: CASSPSGIGNTIYF
D gene: -
clone size: -
V gene: TRBV7-9
J gene: TRBJ1-3